This T cell receptor (beta chain) came from a study of blood T cell repertoires in COVID-19. Across the whole study: PBMCs, B-cell-depleted T cells, or T cells were the source of the cDNA or gDNA that made up the material.

Clones were read by immunoSEQ multiplex PCR, and TCRdb kept only the in-frame ones, dropping some. The table lists roughly 230,000 clones, roughly 85% of them singletons, with 3% to 4% in the top ten. CDR3 length: 16 amino acids. With 1 base removed from V and 5 bases from J, the gap between germline ends came to 12 bases. Germline V gene data show CDR1 as LNHDA and CDR2 as SQIVND (reference sequence). Material: peripheral blood. V gene TRBV19 combines with J gene TRBJ1-6, with D possibly TRBD1 on 5 matching bases. The source of this sequence is a woman of 80 years or more with acute or convalescent COVID-19. CDR3 sequence (DNA): TGTGCCAGTAGTATAGTCGGGGGTCCGAATAATTCACCCCTCCACTTT. It translates to CASSIVGGPNNSPLHF.